The entry below gives a single T cell receptor (beta chain) sequence along with its context. This specimen comes from a study of molecular identifiers for immune sequencing clone quantification. The CDR3 covers 15 residues. Germline CDR1 is SGHAT and CDR2 is FQNNGV. Trimming took 4 bases from V and 4 from J, leaving 16 bases between them. MiXCR was run by TCRdb on the PCR reads, yielding one entry per CDR3 protein. In the table there are about half a million distinct CDR3 sequences, around a fifth of which are singletons. V gene TRBV11-2 combines with J gene TRBJ1-2, with TRBD1 as a possible D gene (5 bases). The TCR comes from a human donor in good health. Some libraries in this study had Jurkat cell RNA spiked in. The source material was naive CD8+ T cells from blood, with Jurkat cell RNA spiked in. The subset was: FACS-sorted CD8+CD4-CCR7+CD45RA+ naive T cells. CDR3 sequence reads: CASSSIAGSRYGYTF. The CDR3 DNA reads TGTGCCAGCAGCTCCATCGCAGGGTCGCGCTATGGCTACACCTTC. Full variable domain (missing parts from reference TRBV11-2 and TRBJ1-2): EAGVAQSPRYKIIEKRQSVAFWCNPISGHATLYWYQQILGQGPKLLIQFQNNGVVDDSQLPKDRFSAERLKGVDSTLKIQPAKLEDSAVYLCASSSIAGSRYGYTFGSGTRLTVV.